This T cell receptor (beta chain) is drawn from a study of shared clonotypes between healthy human individuals. The CD4+ fraction was divided into a CD45RA+ naive subset and a CD45RA-negative memory subset. Sequenced by immunoSEQ multiplex PCR; TCRdb stores in-frame clones only, minus some. The sample has under 600,000 clones; 97% are singletons. This clone was found once. Its antigen is undetermined. V gave up 6 bases and J gave up 1 base; unmatched junction bases: 6. CDR3 length equals 15 residues. Germline CDR1 MNHNY, CDR2 SVGAGI (reference sequence). Study-wide results and limits: The represented genetic and exposure-history diversity was limited by the small number of donors. Naive CD4 clonotypes were shared across a handful of donors at roughly 4.6%.

This TCR derives from a woman aged 30 to 39 in good health. The V call is TRBV6-6, the J call TRBJ1-5; 7 bases map to TRBD1. Sequenced sample: naive CD4+ T cells sorted from blood. Subset: CD45RA+ positively selected. The CDR3 DNA reads TGTGCCAGCAGAATACAGGGGTGGAGCAATCAGCCCCAGCATTTT. It codes for CASRIQGWSNQPQHF.